This T cell receptor beta chain originates from a study of CD8+ T cells in alopecia areata. RNA extraction and reverse transcription yielded cDNA as sequencing template. TCRdb's copy holds only in-frame clones and misses some; the assay was immunoSEQ multiplex PCR. Of approximately 210,000 clones in the sample, approximately 56% are singletons; the top ten hold about 3.5%. The CDR3 is 16 amino acids. The trim removed 4 bases at V and 1 base at J, leaving 6 bases unmatched. Germline CDR1 reads SQVTM; CDR2 reads ANQGSEA. Treatment noted: oral pan-JAK inhibitor, 5-10 mg twice daily. The chain employs TRBV29-1 and TRBJ2-3; TRBD2 aligns across 12 bases. Sequencing used CD4+ T cells sorted from blood, obtained at week 4, from a patient treated with tofacitinib. The clonotype comes from a human donor with alopecia areata. The CDR3 here is CSVAQRLAGGTDTQYF. The CDR3 nucleotides read TGCAGCGTTGCCCAGAGACTAGCGGGGGGCACAGATACGCAGTATTTT.